This TCR beta chain was identified during a study of Graves' ophthalmopathy and Graves' hyperthyroidism. Study summary: Peripheral blood was gathered at first diagnosis, ahead of any treatment whatsoever. General observations from the study: Most expanded clonotypes from thyroid (those above 0.001 frequency) were also found in blood. A classifier, a 13-signature model, separated ophthalmopathy from stable hyperthyroidism with roughly 86% sensitivity and over 70% specificity.

At least ten counts were recorded for this clonotype. Its antigen is as yet unknown. TCR beta CDR3 regions were amplified from RNA transcripts. An opening RT-PCR round employed HTBI primers and preceded a second-round multiplex PCR. MiXCR was run by TCRdb on the multiplex PCR reads, yielding one entry per CDR3 protein. The repertoire holds 350,000 or so distinct CDR3 sequences, with roughly 17% as singletons. Germline V gene sequence: CDR1 SGHVS, CDR2 FQNEAQ. This CDR3 comprises 18 residues. The V and J ends lost 0 bases and 0 bases respectively, with 12 bases between them. The source of the PBMCs was around 9 ml of fresh peripheral blood.

This chain links TRBV7-8 with TRBJ1-6; D call uncertain. Sequencing used peripheral blood. This clonotype was obtained from an adult man with Graves' ophthalmopathy. CDR3 protein: CASSLATPISSYNSPLHF. The CDR3, as DNA: TGTGCCAGCAGCTTAGCGACCCCGATTAGCTCCTATAATTCACCCCTCCACTTT.